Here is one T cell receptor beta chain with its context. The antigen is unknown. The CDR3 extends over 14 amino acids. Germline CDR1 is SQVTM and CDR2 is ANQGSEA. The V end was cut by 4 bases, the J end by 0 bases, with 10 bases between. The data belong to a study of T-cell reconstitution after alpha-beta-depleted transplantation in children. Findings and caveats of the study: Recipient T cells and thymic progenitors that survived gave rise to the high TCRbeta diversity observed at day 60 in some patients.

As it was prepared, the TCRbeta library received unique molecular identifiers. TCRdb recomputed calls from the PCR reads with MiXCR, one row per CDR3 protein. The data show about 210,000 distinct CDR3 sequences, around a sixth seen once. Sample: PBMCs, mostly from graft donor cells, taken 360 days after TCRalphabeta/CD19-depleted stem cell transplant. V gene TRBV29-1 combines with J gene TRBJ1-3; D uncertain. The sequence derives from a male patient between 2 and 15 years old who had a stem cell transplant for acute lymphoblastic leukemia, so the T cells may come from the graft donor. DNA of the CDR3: TGCAGCGTTGCTGTAGCTAACTCTGGAAACACCATATATTTT. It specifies CSVAVANSGNTIYF.